These T cell receptor beta chains were read from a single sample in a study of shared clonotypes between healthy human individuals. Measured with immunoSEQ multiplex PCR; TCRdb has only the in-frame clones, and not every one. The data hold 2.3 million or so clones, with approximately 93% observed a single time. The sequenced sample was naive CD4+ T cells from PBMCs. The receptors shown here come from a young man in good health. Some clones in this sample may be carry-over from other donors' samples. The CDR3 runs from the conserved cysteine through the conserved F or W. The order of the fields is V gene, clone size, J gene, D gene, CDR3 protein, CDR3 DNA. The D gene is left open where the match is weak. Not every row has a clone size; where given, it reads once, few, many or a size class.

>TRBV28|once|TRBJ1-1|.
CASTGVSPSRAEAFF
TGTGCCAGCACTGGGGTTTCACCGTCCCGCGCTGAAGCTTTCTTT
>TRBV28|.|TRBJ2-6|.
CAIANSGANVLTF
TGTGCCATCGCGAACTCTGGGGCCAACGTCCTGACTTTC
>TRBV21-1|.|TRBJ1-2|.
CASSPEFPYGYTF
TGTGCCAGCAGCCCCGAATTTCCGTATGGCTACACCTTC
>TRBV11-2|.|TRBJ2-4|.
CASSLRQVGNIQYF
TGTGCCAGCAGCTTAAGACAGGTCGGAAACATTCAGTACTTC
>TRBV9|.|TRBJ2-1|TRBD2
CASSHTRTSINEQFF
TGTGCCAGCAGCCACACCCGGACTAGCATCAATGAGCAGTTCTTC
>TRBV9|.|TRBJ2-7|.
CASSPGGSSYEQYF
TGTGCCAGCAGTCCAGGGGGGTCCTCCTACGAGCAGTACTTC
>TRBV30|once|TRBJ1-5|TRBD1
CAWMGTGPNQPQHF
TGTGCCTGGATGGGGACAGGGCCCAATCAGCCCCAGCATTTT
>TRBV10-3|once|TRBJ2-2|TRBD1
CAILGGSGTGELFF
TGTGCCATCCTAGGGGGCTCAGGGACCGGGGAGCTGTTTTTT
>TRBV5-8|.|TRBJ1-5|.
CASSRGGTRSNQPQHF
TGTGCCAGCAGCCGCGGGGGTACCCGGAGCAATCAGCCCCAGCATTTT
>TRBV27|once|TRBJ1-3|TRBD1
CASSPRTGGGNTIYF
TGTGCCAGCAGTCCGCGGACAGGAGGTGGAAACACCATATATTTT
>TRBV9|.|TRBJ1-2|.
CASSLRGSEGYTF
TGTGCCAGCAGCCTCAGGGGATCGGAGGGCTACACCTTC
>TRBV6-1|.|TRBJ1-2|.
CASSESPLNYGYTF
TGTGCCAGCAGTGAAAGCCCACTTAACTATGGCTACACCTTC
>TRBV9|.|TRBJ1-3|.
CASSTTTSGSSGNTIYF
TGTGCCAGCAGCACCACCACCAGTGGGAGCTCTGGAAACACCATATATTTT
>TRBV7-3|.|TRBJ2-1|.
CASSLIGSEQFF
TGTGCCAGCAGCTTAATCGGGTCCGAGCAGTTCTTC
>TRBV27|.|TRBJ2-7|TRBD2
CASSFSSGSSYEQYF
TGTGCCAGCAGTTTCAGTAGCGGGAGCTCCTACGAGCAGTACTTC
>TRBV6-5|.|TRBJ1-4|TRBD1
CASSYSGTGVEKLFF
TGTGCCAGCAGTTACTCCGGGACAGGGGTGGAAAAACTGTTTTTT
>TRBV11-2|.|TRBJ2-7|.
CASSLEPAPSYEQYF
TGTGCCAGCAGCTTAGAGCCCGCGCCTTCCTACGAGCAGTACTTC
>TRBV27|.|TRBJ1-2|TRBD1
CASSAGDRISGYTF
TGTGCCAGCTCCGCGGGGGACAGGATAAGTGGCTACACCTTC
>TRBV5-8|.|TRBJ2-3|.
CARRGEKGSGSADTQYF
TGTGCCCGGCGGGGAGAGAAAGGGTCGGGGAGCGCAGATACGCAGTATTTT
>TRBV5-1|.|TRBJ2-7|.
CASSSGPGRLYEQYF
TGCGCCAGCAGCTCTGGTCCGGGACGGCTCTACGAGCAGTACTTC
>TRBV5-6|.|TRBJ1-2|.
CASSFDMEGYTF
TGTGCCAGCAGCTTCGATATGGAAGGCTACACCTTC
>TRBV10-3|.|TRBJ2-1|.
CAISQGTYNEQFF
TGTGCCATCAGTCAGGGGACGTACAATGAGCAGTTCTTC
>TRBV11-2|.|TRBJ2-2|TRBD2
CASSLLAGFTGELFF
TGTGCCAGCAGCTTACTAGCGGGTTTCACCGGGGAGCTGTTTTTT
>TRBV27|.|TRBJ2-7|.
CASSLKGDGTATYYEQYF
TGTGCCAGCAGTTTAAAAGGGGACGGAACGGCTACTTACTACGAGCAGTACTTC
>TRBV28|.|TRBJ2-7|.
CASSSTTHRAYEQYF
TGTGCCAGCAGTTCGACCACCCACAGGGCCTACGAGCAGTACTTC
>TRBV18|.|TRBJ2-2|.
CASSPQANTGELFF
TGTGCCAGCTCACCTCAAGCGAACACCGGGGAGCTGTTTTTT
>TRBV2|.|TRBJ1-2|.
CASSLSRRLANYGYTF
TGTGCCAGCAGTTTATCGAGGAGGCTAGCTAACTATGGCTACACCTTC
>TRBV7-2|.|TRBJ2-7|TRBD2
CASSPLSGRPYEQYF
TGTGCCAGCAGTCCCCTTAGCGGGAGGCCCTACGAGCAGTACTTC
>TRBV7-9|.|TRBJ2-1|TRBD2
CASSLVPPGLTIEQFF
TGTGCCAGCAGCTTAGTCCCACCGGGACTAACTATTGAGCAGTTCTTC
>TRBV6-5|once|TRBJ2-7|.
CASSLSGSSSYEQYF
TGTGCCAGCAGTTTATCGGGCAGTTCCTCCTACGAGCAGTACTTC
>TRBV10-3|.|TRBJ2-1|TRBD2
CAISPVAGDNEQFF
TGTGCCATCAGTCCCGTAGCGGGAGACAATGAGCAGTTCTTC
>TRBV5-1|.|TRBJ2-3|TRBD2
CASSSGTSGKPLDTQYF
TGCGCCAGCAGCTCCGGGACTAGCGGGAAGCCCTTGGATACGCAGTATTTT
>TRBV5-1|.|TRBJ2-5|.
CASSLDGRMRETQYF
TGCGCCAGCAGCTTGGATGGTCGTATGCGGGAGACCCAGTACTTC
>TRBV5-1|.|TRBJ2-5|.
CASSLWASAGETQYF
TGCGCCAGCAGCTTGTGGGCGAGCGCAGGGGAGACCCAGTACTTC
>TRBV5-1|once|TRBJ2-2|.
CASSSRPPFTGELFF
TGCGCCAGCAGCAGCCGACCACCTTTCACCGGGGAGCTGTTTTTT
>TRBV5-1|.|TRBJ2-7|.
CASSLEQNYEQYF
TGCGCCAGCAGCTTGGAACAGAACTACGAGCAGTACTTC
>TRBV9|.|TRBJ2-1|TRBD2
CASSAQQTSGSSYNEQFF
TGTGCCAGCAGCGCACAACAGACTAGCGGGAGCTCCTACAATGAGCAGTTCTTC
>TRBV28|.|TRBJ1-5|.
CASRGGSSNQPQHF
TGTGCCAGCAGGGGGGGCTCGAGCAATCAGCCCCAGCATTTT
>TRBV11-2|.|TRBJ2-1|.
CASSHMGLEQFF
TGTGCCAGCAGCCACATGGGGCTTGAGCAGTTCTTC
>TRBV7-3|.|TRBJ2-1|TRBD2
CASSPRAGGIRGYNEQFF
TGTGCCAGCAGCCCGCGCGCGGGAGGAATAAGGGGCTACAATGAGCAGTTCTTC
>TRBV7-8|.|TRBJ1-1|TRBD1
CASSDRGMDTEAFF
TGTGCCAGCAGCGACAGGGGTATGGACACTGAAGCTTTCTTT
>TRBV6-6|once|TRBJ1-2|.
CASSPRGSNYGYTF
TGTGCCAGCAGCCCTAGAGGATCTAACTATGGCTACACCTTC
>TRBV6-6|.|TRBJ1-5|.
CASSNPGRLNSQPQHF
TGTGCCAGCAGTAACCCGGGACGCCTTAACAGTCAGCCCCAGCATTTT
>TRBV12-1|.|TRBJ1-1|.
CASSLRGLSEAFF
TGTGCCAGCAGCCTACGAGGATTATCTGAAGCTTTCTTT
>TRBV6-6|once|TRBJ2-3|TRBD2
CASRSRTSGVADTQYF
TGTGCCAGCAGATCCAGGACTAGCGGGGTGGCAGATACGCAGTATTTT
>TRBV5-1|.|TRBJ2-1|TRBD1
CASSLGPGTAYNEQFF
TGCGCCAGCAGCTTGGGCCCCGGGACAGCGTACAATGAGCAGTTCTTC
>TRBV5-1|.|TRBJ1-4|TRBD1
CASSSLTGGNEKLFF
TGCGCCAGCAGCTCACTGACAGGGGGCAATGAAAAACTGTTTTTT
>TRBV7-2|.|TRBJ2-3|.
CASSSQGLAGTDTQYF
TGTGCCAGCAGCTCCCAGGGCTTGGCGGGGACAGATACGCAGTATTTT
>TRBV5-1|.|TRBJ2-5|.
CASSLAVGAETQYF
TGCGCCAGCAGCTTGGCTGTGGGAGCGGAGACCCAGTACTTC
>TRBV2|.|TRBJ2-2|TRBD1
CASIPRPGGRWTGELFF
TGTGCCAGCATTCCCCGCCCAGGGGGCAGGTGGACCGGGGAGCTGTTTTTT